This T cell receptor beta chain derives from a study of OX40 agonist ivuxolimab in advanced cancers. The table came from immunoSEQ multiplex PCR; TCRdb's copy has only in-frame clones and leaves some out. This sample carries 60,000 to 80,000 clones, roughly 82% of them seen once, and the ten largest clones take 1.5% to 2%. Findings of the study overall: Some nonresponders likewise displayed low normalized T-cell clonal expansion. At 0.1 to 3.0 mg/kg, CD4+ and CD8+ blood T cells expanded clonally by week 6.

Germline CDR1 is MDHEN and CDR2 is SYDVKM. V dropped 6 bases and J dropped 0; count of bases not matched to a gene: 8. The CDR3 consists of 16 residues. Comments on this clone: Antigen specificity is unknown.

This clonotype was sampled from an adult with an advanced solid tumor such as melanoma, head and neck, liver or kidney cancer. This chain links TRBV28 with TRBJ1-3, with 7 bases fitting TRBD1. The specimen was CD4+ or CD8+ T cells sorted from blood, collected in a trial of the OX40 agonist ivuxolimab. CDR3 bases: TGTGCCAGCAGCTATGGACAGGCGTTCTCTGGAAACACCATATATTTT. Its protein is CASSYGQAFSGNTIYF.